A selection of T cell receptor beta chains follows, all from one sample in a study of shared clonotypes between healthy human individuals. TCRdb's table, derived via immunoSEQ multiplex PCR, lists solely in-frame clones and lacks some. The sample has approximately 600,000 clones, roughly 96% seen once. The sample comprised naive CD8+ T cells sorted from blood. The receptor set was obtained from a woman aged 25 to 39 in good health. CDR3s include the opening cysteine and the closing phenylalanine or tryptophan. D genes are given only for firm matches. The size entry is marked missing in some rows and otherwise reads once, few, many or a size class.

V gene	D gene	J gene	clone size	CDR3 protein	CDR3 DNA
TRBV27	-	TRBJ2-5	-	CASSLFSGPQETQYF	TGTGCCAGCAGTTTATTTTCGGGGCCCCAAGAGACCCAGTACTTC
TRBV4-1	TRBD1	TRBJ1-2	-	CASSKARDSPVYGYTF	TGCGCCAGCAGCAAAGCCCGGGACAGTCCTGTCTATGGCTACACCTTC
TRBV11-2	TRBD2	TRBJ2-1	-	CASSLVLAAGENEQFF	TGTGCCAGCAGCTTAGTTCTAGCGGCGGGAGAAAATGAGCAGTTCTTC
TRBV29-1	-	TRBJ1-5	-	CTPGRGCNQPQHF	TGCACCCCAGGTCGGGGCTGCAATCAGCCCCAGCATTTT
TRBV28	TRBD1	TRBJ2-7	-	CASTDPGQVSYEQYF	TGTGCCAGCACTGACCCGGGACAGGTCTCCTACGAGCAGTACTTC
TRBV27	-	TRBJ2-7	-	CASKYGSGYEQYF	TGTGCCAGCAAATACGGGAGTGGTTACGAGCAGTACTTC
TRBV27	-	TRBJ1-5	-	CASSWNSNQPQHF	TGTGCCAGCAGTTGGAATAGCAATCAGCCCCAGCATTTT
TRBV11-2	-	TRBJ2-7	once	CASSPGGGSVYEQYF	TGTGCCAGCAGCCCAGGGGGCGGGAGTGTCTACGAGCAGTACTTC
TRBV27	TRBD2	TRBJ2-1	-	CASSPRTSGTYNEQFF	TGTGCCAGCAGTCCCCGGACTAGCGGGACTTACAATGAGCAGTTCTTC
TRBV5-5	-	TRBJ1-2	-	CASSLGDTLGGYTF	TGTGCCAGCAGCTTGGGGGACACCCTGGGTGGCTACACCTTC
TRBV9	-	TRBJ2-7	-	CASSRATGSSYEQYF	TGTGCCAGCAGCCGCGCCACGGGGAGCAGCTACGAGCAGTACTTC
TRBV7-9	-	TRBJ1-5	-	CASSRDIPFSNQPQHF	TGTGCCAGCAGCCGCGACATTCCCTTTTCGAATCAGCCCCAGCATTTT
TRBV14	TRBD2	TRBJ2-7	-	CASSAGEGAYEQYF	TGTGCCAGCAGTGCGGGAGAAGGGGCCTACGAGCAGTACTTC
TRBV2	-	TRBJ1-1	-	CASREGDDDTEAFF	TGTGCCAGCAGGGAGGGGGACGATGACACTGAAGCTTTCTTT